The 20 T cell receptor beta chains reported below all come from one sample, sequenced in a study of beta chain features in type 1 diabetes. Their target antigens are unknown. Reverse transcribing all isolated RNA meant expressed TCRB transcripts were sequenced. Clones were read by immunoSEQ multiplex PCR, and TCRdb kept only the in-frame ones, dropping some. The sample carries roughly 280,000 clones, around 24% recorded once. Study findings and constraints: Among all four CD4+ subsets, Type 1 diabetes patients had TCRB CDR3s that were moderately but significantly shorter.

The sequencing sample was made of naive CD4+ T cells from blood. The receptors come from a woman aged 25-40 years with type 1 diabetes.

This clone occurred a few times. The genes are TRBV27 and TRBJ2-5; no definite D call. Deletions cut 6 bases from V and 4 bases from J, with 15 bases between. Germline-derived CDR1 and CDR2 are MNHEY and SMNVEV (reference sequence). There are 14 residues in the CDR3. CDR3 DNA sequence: TGTGCCAGCAGACCCTATCAGGTTGGAGAGACCCAGTACTTC. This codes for CASRPYQVGETQYF.

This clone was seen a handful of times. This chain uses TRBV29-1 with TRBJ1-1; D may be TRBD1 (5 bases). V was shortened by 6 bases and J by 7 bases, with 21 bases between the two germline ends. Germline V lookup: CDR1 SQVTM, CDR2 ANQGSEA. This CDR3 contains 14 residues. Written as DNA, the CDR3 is TGCAGCGTATGGAATCAGGGAATTTTAGTTGAAGCTTTCTTT. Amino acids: CSVWNQGILVEAFF.

CDR3 nucleotide sequence: TGTGCCAGCAGCCCACAGGGGACAGAAGAGACCCAGTACTTC. Translation: CASSPQGTEETQYF. The genes are TRBV7-9 and TRBJ2-5; 7 positions agree with TRBD1. The CDR3 totals 14 residues. Germline V gene sequence: CDR1 SEHNR, CDR2 FQNEAQ (reference sequence). Losses at the gene ends were 5 bases for V and 3 bases for J; bases not matched to a gene: 6.

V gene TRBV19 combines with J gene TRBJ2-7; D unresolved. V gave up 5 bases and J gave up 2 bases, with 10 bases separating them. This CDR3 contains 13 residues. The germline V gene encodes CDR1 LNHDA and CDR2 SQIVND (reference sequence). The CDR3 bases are TGTGCCAGTAGTCGCGATAAAACCTACGAGCAGTACTTC. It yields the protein CASSRDKTYEQYF.

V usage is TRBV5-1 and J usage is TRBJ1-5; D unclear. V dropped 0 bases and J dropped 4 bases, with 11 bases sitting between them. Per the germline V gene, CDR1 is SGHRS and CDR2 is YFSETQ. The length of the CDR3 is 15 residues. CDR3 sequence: CASSLEPIGNQPQHF. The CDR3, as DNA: TGCGCCAGCAGCTTGGAACCGATCGGGAATCAGCCCCAGCATTTT.

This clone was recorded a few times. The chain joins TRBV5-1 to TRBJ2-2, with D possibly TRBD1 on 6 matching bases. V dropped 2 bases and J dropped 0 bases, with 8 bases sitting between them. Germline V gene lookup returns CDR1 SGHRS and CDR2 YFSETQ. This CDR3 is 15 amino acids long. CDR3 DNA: TGCGCCAGCAGCTTCTCAGGGGCGAACACCGGGGAGCTGTTTTTT. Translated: CASSFSGANTGELFF.

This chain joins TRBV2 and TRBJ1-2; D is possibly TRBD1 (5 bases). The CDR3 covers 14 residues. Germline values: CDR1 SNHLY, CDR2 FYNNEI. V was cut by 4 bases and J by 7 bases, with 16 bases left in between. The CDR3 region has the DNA TGTGCCAGCAGTGGAGACGGGGGAGTAGGTGGCTACACCTTC. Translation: CASSGDGGVGGYTF.

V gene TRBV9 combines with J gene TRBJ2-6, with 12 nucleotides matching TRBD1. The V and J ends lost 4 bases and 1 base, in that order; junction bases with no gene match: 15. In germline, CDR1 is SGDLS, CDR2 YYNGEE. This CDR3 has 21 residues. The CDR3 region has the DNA TGTGCCAGCAGCCAGAAGAAAAGACCGGGACAGGGGGCATCTGGGGCCAACGTCCTGACTTTC. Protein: CASSQKKRPGQGASGANVLTF.

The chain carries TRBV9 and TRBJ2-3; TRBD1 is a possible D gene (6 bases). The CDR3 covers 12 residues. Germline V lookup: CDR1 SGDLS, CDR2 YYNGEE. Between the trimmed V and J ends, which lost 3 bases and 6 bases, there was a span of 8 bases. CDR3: CASSADRDTQYF. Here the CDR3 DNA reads TGTGCCAGCAGCGCAGACAGGGATACGCAGTATTTT.

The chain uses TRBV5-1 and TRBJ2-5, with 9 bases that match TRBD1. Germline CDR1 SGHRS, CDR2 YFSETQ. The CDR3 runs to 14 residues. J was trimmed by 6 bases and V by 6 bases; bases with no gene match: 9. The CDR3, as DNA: TGCGCCAGCAATATGGGACAGGGAGAGAAGACCCAGTACTTC. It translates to CASNMGQGEKTQYF.

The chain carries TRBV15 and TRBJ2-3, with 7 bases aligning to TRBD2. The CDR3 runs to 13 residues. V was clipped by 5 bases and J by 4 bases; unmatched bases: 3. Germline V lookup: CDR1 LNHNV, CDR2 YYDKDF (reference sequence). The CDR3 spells CATSGGVADTQYF. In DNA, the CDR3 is TGTGCCACCAGCGGGGGGGTCGCAGATACGCAGTATTTT.

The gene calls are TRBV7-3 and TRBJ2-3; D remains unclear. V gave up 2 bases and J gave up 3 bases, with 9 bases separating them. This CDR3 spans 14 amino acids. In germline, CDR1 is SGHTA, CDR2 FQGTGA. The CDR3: CASSLLPSTDTQYF. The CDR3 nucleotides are TGTGCCAGCAGCTTACTACCAAGTACAGATACGCAGTATTTT.

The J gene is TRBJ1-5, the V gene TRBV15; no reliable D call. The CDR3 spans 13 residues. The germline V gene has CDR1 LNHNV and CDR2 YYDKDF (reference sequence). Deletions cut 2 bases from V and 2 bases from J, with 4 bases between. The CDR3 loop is CATSRRGNQPQHF. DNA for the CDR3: TGTGCCACCAGCAGAAGAGGCAATCAGCCCCAGCATTTT. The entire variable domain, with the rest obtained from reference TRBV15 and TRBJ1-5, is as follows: DAMVIQNPRYQVTQFGKPVTLSCSQTLNHNVMYWYQQKSSQAPKLLFHYYDKDFNNEADTPDNFQSRRPNTSFCFLDIRSPGLGDTAMYLCATSRRGNQPQHFGDGTRLSIL.

In nucleotides, the CDR3 is TGCAGCGTTGGTCTAGCGGGAGGGCGGGAGCAGTTCTTC. This gives the protein CSVGLAGGREQFF. The chain recombines TRBV29-1 with TRBJ2-1; 12 positions match TRBD2. The CDR3 consists of 13 residues. Germline trimming cut 4 bases from V and 10 bases from J; bases unmatched to any gene: 5. Looked up from germline, CDR1 is SQVTM and CDR2 is ANQGSEA.

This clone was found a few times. The DNA for the CDR3 is TGTGCCAGCAGCCCCGGGACAGGGCGCGAGACCCAGTACTTC. Its protein is CASSPGTGRETQYF. The chain couples TRBV11-2 to TRBJ2-5; 9 bases agree with TRBD1. V lost 5 bases and J lost 5; bases outside the gene matches: 6. This CDR3 comprises 14 residues. Germline V CDR1 and CDR2: SGHAT, FQNNGV.

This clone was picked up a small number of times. The CDR3, as DNA: TGTGCCAGTTCGGACAGGAGGAACACTGAAGCTTTCTTT. This codes for CASSDRRNTEAFF. The V call is TRBV19, the J call TRBJ1-1; 7 nucleotides align to TRBD1. CDR1 is LNHDA, CDR2 SQIVND, per germline (reference sequence). This CDR3 has 13 residues. V dropped 8 bases and J dropped 1; count of bases not matched to a gene: 4.

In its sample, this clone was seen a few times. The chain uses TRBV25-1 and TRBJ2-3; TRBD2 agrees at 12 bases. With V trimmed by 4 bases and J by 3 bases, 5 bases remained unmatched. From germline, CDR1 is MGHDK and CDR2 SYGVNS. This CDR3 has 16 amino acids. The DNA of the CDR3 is TGTGCCAGCAGTGCCCTAGCGGGAGGGGGAACAGATACGCAGTATTTT. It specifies CASSALAGGGTDTQYF.

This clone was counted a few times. The CDR3 loop is CAWTPGLGQPQHF. The CDR3 nucleotides read TGTGCCTGGACCCCAGGGTTGGGTCAGCCCCAGCATTTT. This chain uses TRBV30 with TRBJ1-5; D possibly corresponds to TRBD1 (5 bases). V lost 4 bases, J lost 6 bases, and 13 bases lay in between. Germline V gene data show CDR1 as GTSNPN and CDR2 as SVGIG (reference sequence). This CDR3 has 13 residues.

Here the CDR3 DNA reads TGCGCCAGCAGCTGGTTCCAGGGGGACGAGCAGTACTTC. The encoded protein is CASSWFQGDEQYF. This rearrangement joins TRBV5-1 to TRBJ2-7; 7 bases are a match to TRBD1. CDR1 and CDR2 (germline): SGHRS, YFSETQ. The CDR3 consists of 13 residues. The V gene end was trimmed by 3 bases and the J gene end by 5 bases; junction bases not matched to a gene: 5.

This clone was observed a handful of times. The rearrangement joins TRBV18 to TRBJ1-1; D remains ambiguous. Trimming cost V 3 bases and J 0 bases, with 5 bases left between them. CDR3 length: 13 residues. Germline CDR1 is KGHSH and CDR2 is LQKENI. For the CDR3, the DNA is TGTGCCAGCTCACCCGAGCTGAACACTGAAGCTTTCTTT. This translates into CASSPELNTEAFF. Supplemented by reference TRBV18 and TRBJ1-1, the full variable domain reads NAGVMQNPRHLVRRRGQEARLRCSPMKGHSHVYWYRQLPEEGLKFMVYLQKENIIDESGMPKERFSAEFPKEGPSILRIQQVVRGDSAAYFCASSPELNTEAFFGQGTRLTVV.